This TCR beta chain originates from a study of blood T cell repertoires in COVID-19. The germline V gene encodes CDR1 SGHVS and CDR2 FQNEAQ. The CDR3 runs to 17 residues. The V end was cut by 4 bases, the J end by 3 bases, with 20 bases between. The protocol was immunoSEQ multiplex PCR, while the TCRdb copy is restricted to in-frame clones and leaves out a portion. The profile shows about 75,000 clones, roughly 90% of them singletons. Sequences were obtained from peripheral blood. The sequence was collected from a human donor in a cohort sampled during active COVID-19. V is TRBV7-8 and J is TRBJ2-3, with a tentative D call TRBD1 (6 bases). The CDR3 bases are TGTGCCAGCAGCTCACTAAAACGAGGGGGACCTACAGATACGCAGTATTTT. Protein: CASSSLKRGGPTDTQYF.